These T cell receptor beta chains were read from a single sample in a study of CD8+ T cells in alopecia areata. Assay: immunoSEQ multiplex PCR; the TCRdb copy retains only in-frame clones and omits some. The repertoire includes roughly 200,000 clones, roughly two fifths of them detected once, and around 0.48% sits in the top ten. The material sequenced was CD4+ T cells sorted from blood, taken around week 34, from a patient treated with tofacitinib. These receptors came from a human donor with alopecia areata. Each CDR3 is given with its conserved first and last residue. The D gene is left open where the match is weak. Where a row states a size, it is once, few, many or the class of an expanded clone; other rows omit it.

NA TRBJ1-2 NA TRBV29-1 CSVGGDYGYTF TGCAGCGTTGGTGGGGACTATGGCTACACCTTC
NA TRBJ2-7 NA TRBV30 CAWSVQGEQYF TGTGCCTGGAGTGTACAGGGTGAGCAGTACTTC
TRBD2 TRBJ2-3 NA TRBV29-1 CSVTPRLAVLTDTQYF TGCAGCGTGACCCCAAGACTAGCGGTTCTCACAGATACGCAGTATTTT
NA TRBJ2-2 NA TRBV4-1 CASSHPSDSPGELFF TGCGCCAGCAGCCATCCATCTGACAGTCCCGGGGAGCTGTTTTTT
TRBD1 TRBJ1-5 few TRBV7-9 CASSRDRGQMGNQPQHF TGTGCCAGCAGCCGGGACAGGGGTCAAATGGGGAATCAGCCCCAGCATTTT
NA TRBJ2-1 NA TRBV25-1 CASSEFARASYNEQFF TGTGCCAGCAGTGAATTCGCTCGGGCGTCCTACAATGAGCAGTTCTTC
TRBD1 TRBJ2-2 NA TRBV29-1 CSFRTGRLGSTGELFF TGCAGCTTCCGGACAGGGCGCCTGGGAAGTACCGGGGAGCTGTTTTTT
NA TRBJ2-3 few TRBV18 CASSRQSTDTQYF TGTGCCAGCTCACGGCAGTCCACAGATACGCAGTATTTT
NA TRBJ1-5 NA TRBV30 CAWNRDRQPQHF TGTGCCTGGAACAGGGATCGTCAGCCCCAGCATTTT
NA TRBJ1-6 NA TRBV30 CAWSALPGGPLHF TGTGCCTGGAGTGCGCTCCCGGGGGGTCCCCTCCACTTT
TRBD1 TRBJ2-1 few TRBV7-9 CASSLEGGEFF TGTGCCAGCAGCTTAGAAGGGGGCGAGTTCTTC
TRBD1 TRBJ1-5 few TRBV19 CASSIQTGWNQPQHF TGTGCCAGTAGTATTCAGACAGGGTGGAATCAGCCCCAGCATTTT
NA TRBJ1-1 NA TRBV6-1 CASRPGGTEAFF TGTGCCAGCAGACCAGGAGGCACTGAAGCTTTCTTT
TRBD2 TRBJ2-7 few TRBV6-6 CASSYKLAGGAEQYF TGTGCCAGCAGTTACAAACTAGCGGGAGGGGCCGAGCAGTACTTC
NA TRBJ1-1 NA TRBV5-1 CASSVGNTEAFF TGCGCCAGCAGCGTGGGGAACACTGAAGCTTTCTTT
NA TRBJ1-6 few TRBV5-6 CASSLSVSSNSPLHF TGTGCCAGCAGCTTGTCCGTCAGTTCAAATTCACCCCTCCACTTT
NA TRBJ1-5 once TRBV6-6 CASSSYGQPQHF TGTGCCAGCAGTTCCTATGGGCAGCCCCAGCATTTT
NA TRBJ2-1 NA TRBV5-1 CASSLQGIDEQFF TGCGCCAGCAGCTTACAGGGAATCGATGAGCAGTTCTTC
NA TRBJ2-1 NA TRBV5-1 CASKRVPADEQFF TGCGCCAGCAAGCGAGTGCCTGCGGATGAGCAGTTCTTC
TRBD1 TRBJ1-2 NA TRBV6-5 CASSYGGQGRGYTF TGTGCCAGCAGTTACGGGGGACAGGGGAGGGGCTACACCTTC
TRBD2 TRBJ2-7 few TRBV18 CASSAGTSEAQYF TGTGCCAGCTCAGCCGGGACTAGCGAGGCGCAGTACTTC
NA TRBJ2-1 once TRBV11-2 CASSLLSGTSSYNEQFF TGTGCCAGCAGCTTACTGTCAGGTACAAGCTCCTACAATGAGCAGTTCTTC
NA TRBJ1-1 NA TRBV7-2 CASSPAYVLNTEAFF TGTGCCAGCAGCCCCGCTTACGTTCTTAACACTGAAGCTTTCTTT
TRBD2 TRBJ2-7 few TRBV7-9 CASSLGTGTSGTRRYF TGTGCCAGCAGCTTAGGGACCGGGACTAGCGGGACTCGGCGGTACTTC
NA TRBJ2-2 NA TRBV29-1 CSATGGSGGELFF TGCAGCGCTACCGGGGGATCAGGCGGGGAGCTGTTTTTT
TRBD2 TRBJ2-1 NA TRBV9 CASSGGLAGFYNEQFF TGTGCCAGCAGCGGCGGACTAGCGGGATTTTACAATGAGCAGTTCTTC
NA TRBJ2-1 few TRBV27 CASGPRGPGLPFF TGTGCCAGTGGCCCTCGGGGGCCTGGGCTGCCGTTCTTC
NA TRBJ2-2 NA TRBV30 CAWSGDIAGELFF TGTGCCTGGAGTGGGGACATTGCCGGGGAGCTGTTTTTT
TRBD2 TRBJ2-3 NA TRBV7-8 CASSLRRNSAGVTDTQYF TGTGCCAGCAGCTTGAGGCGGAATAGCGCGGGGGTCACAGATACGCAGTATTTT